This entry describes one T cell receptor beta chain. The antigen is undetermined. The data are from a study of beta chain features in type 1 diabetes. Study-level points and caveats: In every one of the four CD4+ subsets, TCRB CDR3s were moderately but significantly shorter in Type 1 diabetes patients. There was a possibility that cDNA sequencing over-represented cells with high TCR expression.

The collection from each donor was one heparinised blood draw averaging roughly 100 mL. Populations isolated by sorting all had purity greater than 95%. Looked up from germline, CDR1 is MDHEN and CDR2 is SYDVKM. The CDR3 is made up of 15 amino acids. J was trimmed by 5 bases and V by 6 bases; bases with no gene match: 6. Every isolated RNA sample was fully reverse transcribed, so sequencing captured expressed TCRB transcripts. TCRdb's table, derived via immunoSEQ multiplex PCR, lists solely in-frame clones and lacks some. The profile shows about 170,000 clones, less than 10% of them singletons. The sequenced sample consisted of central memory CD4+ T cells from blood. The genes are TRBV28 and TRBJ1-5, with 11 bases matching TRBD1. The TCR was taken from a young man with type 1 diabetes. CDR3 sequence reads: CASRTGQGGYQPQHF. DNA for the CDR3: TGTGCCAGCAGGACGGGACAGGGGGGTTATCAGCCCCAGCATTTT.